This TCR beta chain was documented in a study of shared clonotypes between healthy human individuals. Profiling relied on immunoSEQ multiplex PCR, and the TCRdb table lists in-frame clones only, not all of them. The table lists 600,000 to 750,000 clones, roughly 72% of them singletons, with over 1.5% in the top ten. V lost 1 base to trimming and J lost 1 base; unmatched junction nucleotides: 4. This CDR3 contains 17 residues. Germline V gene sequence: CDR1 MGHDK, CDR2 SYGVNS. This sequence originates from a woman in her twenties or thirties in good health. Sequencing was done on a sample of memory CD4+ T cells sorted from blood. As for subset: CD45RA-negative fraction. The chain employs TRBV25-1 and TRBJ2-2, with TRBD1 matching over 9 bases. The CDR3 DNA is TGTGCCAGCAGTGAATCAATGGGACAGGGGAACACCGGGGAGCTGTTTTTT. Translated, it gives CASSESMGQGNTGELFF.